Below are 27 T cell receptor beta chains sequenced from a single sample in a study of cytomegalovirus exposure and HLA in healthy donors. Amplification used 60 Vbeta primers and 13 Jbeta primers. Clones were sequenced by immunoSEQ multiplex PCR, and TCRdb holds only the in-frame ones, with some missing. The table includes roughly 120,000 clones, around 80% detected once. The sequenced sample was PBMCs. These receptors came from a woman aged 55-70 years in good health and CMV-seropositive.

CDR3 coding DNA: TGTGCCAGCAGCTTGGGACTGCAAGCCAACACCGGGGAGCTGTTTTTT. Its protein is CASSLGLQANTGELFF. The chain employs TRBV5-5 and TRBJ2-2; D unclear. Trimming shortened V by 0 bases and J by 2 bases, and 11 bases separated the two germline ends. The CDR3 contains 16 residues. CDR1 and CDR2 (germline): SGHKS, YYEKEE (reference sequence).

The rearrangement uses TRBV21-1 and TRBJ2-7; the D call of TRBD2 is as the table states it, not checked on the DNA. TRBV21-1 is designated a pseudogene. CDR3 length equals 17 residues. The CDR3 reads CASSKALSREGPNEQYF. The DNA of the CDR3 is TGTGCCAGCAGCAAAGCGCTTTCGCGGGAGGGCCCCAACGAGCAGTACTTC.

The genes are TRBV5-1 and TRBJ2-7, with unresolved D. V lost 4 bases, J lost 2 bases, and 7 bases lay in between. Germline assignment: CDR1 SGHRS and CDR2 YFSETQ. CDR3 length: 12 amino acids. The CDR3 nucleotides are TGCGCCAGCAGCGGTACAACCTACGAGCAGTACTTC. This sequence encodes CASSGTTYEQYF.

This clone has a single count. This chain connects TRBV5-6 to TRBJ2-7; a possible D gene is TRBD1 (5 bases). Germline CDR1 and CDR2: SGHDT and YYEEEE. V was pared by 1 base and J by 1 base, with 12 bases between. The CDR3 length is 15 residues. The CDR3 DNA reads TGTGCCAGCAGCTTGTCAGGGTACGGGTCCTACGAGCAGTACTTC. It translates to CASSLSGYGSYEQYF.

This chain links TRBV6-5 with TRBJ1-1; perhaps TRBD1 as D (6 bases). Germline assignment: CDR1 MNHEY and CDR2 SVGAGI. The CDR3 has 16 amino acids. V lost 2 bases to trimming and J lost 7 bases, with 20 bases between them. For the CDR3, the DNA is TGTGCCAGCAGTTACCCAGGGGCTTCCAGGAAGAATGAAGCTTTCTTT. Its protein is CASSYPGASRKNEAFF.

The chain uses TRBV10-3 and TRBJ2-3, with 10 bases matching TRBD2. J gave up 4 bases and V 3 bases, and 4 bases lay outside the gene matches. Germline CDR1 reads ENHRY; CDR2 reads SYGVKD. This CDR3 region has 15 residues. The CDR3 region has the DNA TGTGCCATCAGTGATGCTAGCGGGAGCTCAGATACGCAGTATTTT. It is translated as CAISDASGSSDTQYF.

The V and J genes are TRBV9 and TRBJ1-1, with D unclear. This CDR3 comprises 15 residues. Germline CDR1 SGDLS, CDR2 YYNGEE. V was clipped by 1 base and J by 0 bases, with 10 bases between them. The CDR3 is CASSVSSQMNTEAFF. The CDR3 DNA reads TGTGCCAGCAGCGTATCTAGCCAGATGAACACTGAAGCTTTCTTT.

The chain joins TRBV4-1 to TRBJ1-1; 8 bases map to TRBD1. Germline loops: CDR1 MGHRA, CDR2 YSYEKL. The V and J ends lost 4 bases and 4 bases, in that order; junction bases with no gene match: 5. The CDR3 consists of 14 residues. The CDR3 DNA reads TGCGCCAGCAGCCGCTCCGGGACAGGCACTGAAGCTTTCTTT. This sequence encodes CASSRSGTGTEAFF.

The chain combines TRBV5-1 with TRBJ2-7, with a possible D match to TRBD1 (6 bases). Germline V CDR1 and CDR2: SGHRS, YFSETQ. The CDR3 has 14 residues. V dropped 4 bases and J dropped 2 bases, with 13 bases sitting between them. This CDR3 reads CASSLSPGAYEQYF. CDR3 bases: TGCGCCAGCAGCCTTTCTCCAGGGGCCTACGAGCAGTACTTC.

This rearrangement joins TRBV11-2 to TRBJ2-1; a possible D gene is TRBD2 (6 bases). There are 14 residues in the CDR3. The V gene's germline CDR1 is SGHAT and CDR2 FQNNGV. The ends were cut back, 3 bases at V and 6 bases at J, with 12 bases in the middle. CDR3 DNA sequence: TGTGCCAGCAGCTTCGAGGGACTTACCAATGAGCAGTTCTTC. This codes for CASSFEGLTNEQFF.

The chain joins TRBV2 to TRBJ2-3; perhaps TRBD2 as D (6 bases). CDR3 size: 15 residues. The germline gives CDR1 SNHLY, CDR2 FYNNEI. V was cut by 11 bases and J by 2 bases, with 20 bases left in between. This CDR3 is CAGAPGELLTDTQYF. The CDR3 DNA reads as TGTGCCGGGGCTCCGGGGGAGCTTCTCACAGATACGCAGTATTTT.

V and J are TRBV7-9 and TRBJ1-4; TRBD1 is a possible D gene (6 bases). The V gene's germline CDR1 is SEHNR and CDR2 FQNEAQ (reference sequence). The CDR3 loop spans 13 amino acids. The V gene lost 5 bases and the J gene lost 4 bases, with 8 bases spanning the gap. The CDR3 DNA is TGTGCCAGCAGCCCAGGGGTTAATGAAAAACTGTTTTTT. It specifies CASSPGVNEKLFF.

The chain has TRBV7-2 and TRBJ2-1, with TRBD2 matching 12 bases. The V and J ends lost 1 base and 10 bases, in that order; junction bases with no gene match: 5. The CDR3 sequence is 15 residues long. Germline CDR1 SGHTA, CDR2 FQGNSA. CDR3 loop: CASSLVLAGGLEQFF. CDR3 in DNA: TGTGCCAGCAGCTTAGTTCTAGCGGGGGGGCTCGAGCAGTTCTTC.

The gene calls are TRBV11-1 and TRBJ2-7; D is ambiguous. V shed 1 base and J shed 3 bases, with 10 bases lying between them. The CDR3 extends over 14 amino acids. Germline CDR1 and CDR2: SGHAT and FQDESV (reference sequence). The CDR3: CASSLGITGYEQYF. Here the CDR3 DNA reads TGTGCCAGCAGCTTAGGTATCACTGGCTACGAGCAGTACTTC.

The chain employs TRBV5-1 and TRBJ1-2; TRBD1 might be the D (5 bases). The germline V and J ends were trimmed by 3 bases and 2 bases, with 20 bases remaining between them. The CDR3 sequence is 17 residues long. Germline CDR1 and CDR2: SGHRS and YFSETQ. CDR3 region: CASSSGHLLEFNYGYTF. The CDR3 DNA is TGCGCCAGCAGCTCAGGACACTTACTCGAATTCAACTATGGCTACACCTTC.

This chain connects TRBV27 to TRBJ1-2; no firm D call. V was trimmed by 7 bases and J by 3 bases, leaving 15 bases between them. This CDR3 has 14 amino acids. The germline CDR1 and CDR2 sequences are MNHEY and SMNVEV (reference sequence). DNA of the CDR3: TGTGCCAGCACCCTCGGCGGAATATACTATGGCTACACCTTC. Translated, it gives CASTLGGIYYGYTF.

The J gene is TRBJ1-1, the V gene TRBV5-4; no definite D call. V was trimmed by 0 bases and J by 0 bases, leaving 9 bases between them. Germline values: CDR1 SGHNT, CDR2 YYREEE (reference sequence). CDR3 size: 15 residues. This chain's CDR3 is CASSLDVALNTEAFF. The CDR3 nucleotides read TGTGCCAGCAGCTTGGATGTGGCTTTGAACACTGAAGCTTTCTTT.

This chain links TRBV6-5 with TRBJ1-1; tentative D call: TRBD1 (6 bases). Germline-derived CDR1 and CDR2 are MNHEY and SVGAGI. The CDR3 extends over 12 amino acids. With 6 bases removed from V and 11 bases from J, the gap between germline ends came to 16 bases. In DNA, the CDR3 is TGTGCCAGCAGCAGATACAGGGAGGGTGCTTTCTTT. Residues: CASSRYREGAFF.

This clone was detected only once. The chain couples TRBV11-2 to TRBJ1-1; 10 nucleotides match TRBD1. Germline values: CDR1 SGHAT, CDR2 FQNNGV. The CDR3 consists of 15 residues. The J segment lost 1 base and the V segment lost 4 bases, leaving 3 bases of the junction unmatched. In nucleotides, the CDR3 is TGTGCCAGCAGCTCACGGACAGGGGGGAACACTGAAGCTTTCTTT. This encodes CASSSRTGGNTEAFF.

The rearrangement joins TRBV4-3 to TRBJ2-3; D unresolved. Germline loops: CDR1 LGHNA, CDR2 YSLEER. V lost 4 bases to trimming and J lost 0 bases, with 5 bases between them. This CDR3 is built from 13 residues. In DNA, the CDR3 is TGCGCCAGCAGCCTTTCTAGCACAGATACGCAGTATTTT. Amino acids: CASSLSSTDTQYF.

This rearrangement joins TRBV18 to TRBJ2-5, with a tentative D call TRBD1 (6 bases). The V end lost 4 bases, the J end lost 1 base, and 10 bases lay between the germline ends. The CDR3 spans 14 residues. CDR1 KGHSH and CDR2 LQKENI come from the germline V gene. The CDR3 loop is CASSQTGTQETQYF. The CDR3, as DNA: TGTGCCAGCTCACAAACAGGGACCCAAGAGACCCAGTACTTC.

This chain joins TRBV4-2 and TRBJ2-2, with 9 nucleotides matching TRBD1. This CDR3 spans 16 amino acids. With V trimmed by 2 bases and J by 4 bases, 5 bases remained unmatched. Per germline, CDR1 LGHNA and CDR2 YNFKEQ. The chain's CDR3 is CASSQYRDRATGELFF. In DNA form, the CDR3 reads TGTGCCAGCAGCCAATACCGGGACAGGGCCACCGGGGAGCTGTTTTTT.

The V gene is TRBV5-1, the J gene TRBJ2-7; D is perhaps TRBD2 (5 bases). Germline lookup yields CDR1 SGHRS and CDR2 YFSETQ. V gave up 4 bases and J gave up 4 bases, with 12 bases separating them. This CDR3 is 13 amino acids long. In DNA form, the CDR3 reads TGCGCCAGCAGCCCCGGAGGACGGTACGAGCAGTACTTC. Translated: CASSPGGRYEQYF.

This clone showed up just once. A junction boundary mismatches the germline segment, possibly from a read error. The chain couples TRBV19 to TRBJ2-4; 8 nucleotides agree with TRBD2. This CDR3 contains 18 residues. The germline CDR1 and CDR2 sequences are LNHDA and SQIVND (reference sequence). The chain's CDR3 is CASSPSGRAGAPKNIRYF. CDR3 nucleotide sequence: TGTGCCAGTAGCCCGAGTGGGAGAGCGGGGGCCCCGAAAAACATTCGGTACTTC.

CDR3 in amino acids: CASSLRGGGGHEQFF. DNA of the CDR3: TGTGCCAGCAGCCTTAGAGGGGGGGGCGGGCATGAGCAGTTCTTC. J is TRBJ2-1 and V is TRBV7-2; D might be TRBD2 (7 bases). CDR3 length: 15 amino acids. V dropped 5 bases and J dropped 8 bases, with 19 bases sitting between them. Germline CDR1 and CDR2: SGHTA and FQGNSA.

In DNA, the CDR3 is TGTGCCAGTACTGTTAGCAATCAGCCCCAGCATTTT. The encoded protein is CASTVSNQPQHF. The genes are TRBV19 and TRBJ1-5; D call uncertain. The CDR3 is made up of 12 amino acids. Per the germline V gene, CDR1 is LNHDA and CDR2 is SQIVND (reference sequence). Trimming took 7 bases from V and 0 from J, leaving 4 bases between them.

This chain links TRBV5-4 with TRBJ2-7, with TRBD1 identical over 8 bases. The germline V gene has CDR1 SGHNT and CDR2 YYREEE (reference sequence). The V gene end was trimmed by 1 base and the J gene end by 6 bases; junction bases not matched to a gene: 9. The CDR3 consists of 15 residues. In DNA form, the CDR3 reads TGTGCCAGCAGCTTGCCGGGACAGGATCTTGCCGAGCAGTACTTC. Translating it yields CASSLPGQDLAEQYF.